The 23 T cell receptor beta chains presented below share a single source sample, sequenced in a study of cytomegalovirus exposure and HLA in healthy donors. It was with 60 Vbeta and 13 Jbeta primers that the PCR ran. Sequencing was performed with immunoSEQ multiplex PCR; in TCRdb, only in-frame clones are kept and a portion is missing. The sample has 95,000 to 150,000 clones; over 80% are singletons. Material for sequencing was PBMCs. Receptors were obtained from a man aged 30 to 45 in good health and CMV-seronegative.

The gene calls are TRBV5-1 and TRBJ2-7, with D possibly matching TRBD1 (5 bases). V was shortened by 0 bases and J by 4 bases, with 11 bases between the two germline ends. CDR3 length: 14 residues. Germline V gives CDR1 SGHRS, CDR2 YFSETQ. For the CDR3, the DNA is TGCGCCAGCAGCTTGGTGGGTGGGGCATACGAGCAGTACTTC. Residues: CASSLVGGAYEQYF.

CDR3 sequence (DNA): TGTGCCAGCAGTTTAGGTGAGCCCACTGAAGCTTTCTTT. Translated: CASSLGEPTEAFF. The genes are TRBV27 and TRBJ1-1; D uncertain. The CDR3 has 13 residues. V lost 2 bases and J 4 bases, leaving 8 bases between the germline ends. The germline V gene encodes CDR1 MNHEY and CDR2 SMNVEV (reference sequence).

This chain joins TRBV4-3 and TRBJ2-1; 9 positions agree with TRBD2. CDR1 and CDR2 from the germline V gene are LGHNA and YSLEER. This CDR3 has 17 amino acids. V lost 2 bases and J lost 4; bases outside the gene matches: 9. In nucleotides, the CDR3 is TGCGCCAGCAGCCAAAGCTTAGCGGGGGACTTTTACAATGAGCAGTTCTTC. Translating gives CASSQSLAGDFYNEQFF.

V is TRBV5-1 and J is TRBJ2-3, with D unclear. Germline V gene data show CDR1 as SGHRS and CDR2 as YFSETQ. The V end lost 4 bases, the J end lost 6 bases, and 9 bases lay between the germline ends. The CDR3 is 12 residues long. In DNA, the CDR3 is TGCGCCAGCAGCCCGACCGGGGATACGCAGTATTTT. Translated, it gives CASSPTGDTQYF. The full variable domain, completed using reference TRBV5-1 and TRBJ2-3, is KAGVTQTPRYLIKTRGQQVTLSCSPISGHRSVSWYQQTPGQGLQFLFEYFSETQRNKGNFPGRFSGRQFSNSRSEMNVSTLELGDSALYLCASSPTGDTQYFGPGTRLTVL.

This chain connects TRBV6-6 to TRBJ1-4; a weak D match, TRBD1 (6 bases). Trimming cost V 1 base and J 8 bases, with 11 bases left between them. The CDR3 is 14 amino acids. Germline V gene sequence: CDR1 MNHNY, CDR2 SVGAGI (reference sequence). The CDR3 coding sequence is TGTGCCAGCAGTTACTACAGGGTGGGAGAAAAACTGTTTTTT. It translates to CASSYYRVGEKLFF.

This chain links TRBV9 with TRBJ2-3; TRBD1 agrees at 7 bases. CDR3 length: 15 amino acids. The germline CDR1 and CDR2 sequences are SGDLS and YYNGEE. With V trimmed by 3 bases and J by 5 bases, 9 bases remained unmatched. The CDR3 loop is CASSAPGGFGDTQYF. The CDR3, as DNA: TGTGCCAGCAGCGCACCAGGGGGTTTCGGAGATACGCAGTATTTT.

The rearrangement joins TRBV15 to TRBJ2-2, with D hard to call. From germline, CDR1 is LNHNV and CDR2 YYDKDF (reference sequence). The CDR3 is made up of 15 amino acids. Trimming removed 0 bases from V and 7 bases from J, with 12 bases in between. Here the CDR3 reads CATSRERSPLGELFF. CDR3 bases: TGTGCCACCAGCAGAGAGCGGAGTCCCCTCGGGGAGCTGTTTTTT.

The CDR3 sequence: CASAYQGSYEQYF. The CDR3 nucleotides read TGTGCCAGCGCTTACCAGGGCTCCTACGAGCAGTACTTC. The rearrangement joins TRBV27 to TRBJ2-7, with a tentative D call TRBD1 (5 bases). Germline V gives CDR1 MNHEY, CDR2 SMNVEV (reference sequence). The CDR3 has 13 residues. The germline V and J ends were trimmed by 8 bases and 0 bases, with 11 bases remaining between them.

The CDR3 loop reads CASSLSPGDFYEQYF. The CDR3 DNA sequence: TGTGCCAGCAGCTTATCCCCCGGGGACTTCTACGAGCAGTACTTC. J is TRBJ2-5 and V is TRBV7-6; D is possibly TRBD2 (6 bases). The end of the DNA is better explained by TRBJ2-7, so the J call may be wrong. Germline CDR1 SGHVS, CDR2 FNYEAQ. This CDR3 has 15 residues.

This sequence joins TRBV7-6 and TRBJ2-1; D possibly corresponds to TRBD2 (5 bases). The germline gives CDR1 SGHVS, CDR2 FNYEAQ. This CDR3 comprises 12 residues. Trimming left V 8 bases short and J 4 bases short, with 9 bases between. This chain's CDR3 is CASGGRYNEQFF. The CDR3 coding sequence is TGTGCCAGCGGAGGACGATACAATGAGCAGTTCTTC.

V is TRBV28 and J is TRBJ2-2; TRBD2 is a possible D gene (5 bases). Trimming stripped 8 bases from V and 3 bases from J, with 7 bases between. Per the germline V gene, CDR1 is MDHEN and CDR2 is SYDVKM. CDR3 size: 12 residues. CDR3 sequence: CASVGDTGELFF. Here the CDR3 DNA reads TGTGCCAGCGTGGGAGACACCGGGGAGCTGTTTTTT.

The chain combines TRBV19 with TRBJ2-7; 8 bases map to TRBD1. CDR1 is LNHDA and CDR2 is SQIVND in the germline V gene (reference sequence). The CDR3 is 17 residues long. V dropped 5 bases and J dropped 3; count of bases not matched to a gene: 15. The DNA of the CDR3 is TGTGCCAGTAGTCCGCAAACGGAGGGACAGGAGTACTACGAGCAGTACTTC. This sequence encodes CASSPQTEGQEYYEQYF.

This clone was found a few times. This rearrangement joins TRBV2 to TRBJ1-6, with a tentative D call TRBD1 (5 bases). CDR1 and CDR2 (germline): SNHLY, FYNNEI. The CDR3 has 17 amino acids. V was trimmed by 8 bases and J by 3 bases, leaving 20 bases between them. The CDR3 coding sequence is TGTGCCAGCGGGTCACCCGAAGGGGTTTTCTATAATTCACCCCTCCACTTT. This translates into CASGSPEGVFYNSPLHF.

This chain links TRBV5-6 with TRBJ2-7, with a weak D call TRBD2 (6 bases). Germline CDR1 SGHDT, CDR2 YYEEEE. V lost 4 bases, J lost 4 bases, and 21 bases lay in between. CDR3 length: 16 amino acids. The CDR3 DNA reads TGTGCCAGCAGCCCTTTCCGGGGCGGGACCGATTACGAGCAGTACTTC. Translation gives CASSPFRGGTDYEQYF.

The chain is built from TRBV12-5 and TRBJ2-1; 12 bases align to TRBD2. CDR3 length equals 16 residues. Germline assignment: CDR1 LGHNT and CDR2 FRNRAP. The trim removed 4 bases at V and 5 bases at J, leaving 6 bases unmatched. The CDR3 sequence is CASGSLAGGENNEQFF. CDR3 coding DNA: TGTGCTAGTGGTTCCCTAGCGGGGGGGGAAAACAATGAGCAGTTCTTC.

This chain links TRBV9 with TRBJ2-1, with D perhaps matching TRBD2 (7 bases). Germline V gene data show CDR1 as SGDLS and CDR2 as YYNGEE. V lost 4 bases and J 4 bases, leaving 18 bases between the germline ends. The CDR3 sequence is 16 residues long. CDR3 nucleotide sequence: TGTGCCAGCAGCCCGGCCGTGGCGGGGGCTTACAATGAGCAGTTCTTC. It specifies CASSPAVAGAYNEQFF.

V gene TRBV28 combines with J gene TRBJ1-2; D remains ambiguous. V was clipped by 5 bases and J by 0 bases, with 10 bases between them. Germline V gene sequence: CDR1 MDHEN, CDR2 SYDVKM. This CDR3 has 14 amino acids. In DNA, the CDR3 is TGTGCCAGCAGTGCCAGGATAACTAACTATGGCTACACCTTC. Translated: CASSARITNYGYTF.

This chain joins TRBV5-4 and TRBJ1-3; 9 bases align to TRBD1. CDR3 length: 18 residues. The germline V gene has CDR1 SGHNT and CDR2 YYREEE (reference sequence). J lost 0 bases, V lost 4 bases, and 11 bases had no gene match. The CDR3 nucleotides read TGTGCCAGCAGCAAAGACCCGGGACAGGGCCACTCTGGAAACACCATATATTTT. Amino acids: CASSKDPGQGHSGNTIYF.

The chain recombines TRBV7-7 with TRBJ2-7, with TRBD2 matching 8 bases. Trimming cost V 1 base and J 3 bases; bases outside gene matches: 5. The CDR3 runs 15 residues. In germline, CDR1 is SSHAT, CDR2 FNYEAQ (reference sequence). CDR3 bases: TGTGCCAGCAGCTTAGGAGGCGGGGGGAACTACGAGCAGTACTTC. Translating it yields CASSLGGGGNYEQYF.

V usage is TRBV5-1 and J usage is TRBJ2-7; TRBD1 aligns across 9 bases. Trimming at V came to 0 bases and at J to 3 bases, leaving 10 bases not matched to a gene. CDR3 length: 17 amino acids. Germline V gene lookup returns CDR1 SGHRS and CDR2 YFSETQ. CDR3 amino acids: CASSLGTGTGFSYEQYF. In DNA, the CDR3 is TGCGCCAGCAGCTTGGGAACCGGGACAGGGTTTAGCTACGAGCAGTACTTC.

The V and J genes are TRBV9 and TRBJ2-3; TRBD2 matches at 10 bases. The V segment lost 0 bases and the J segment 8 bases; nucleotides outside the gene matches: 12. CDR3 size: 17 residues. Germline V CDR1 and CDR2: SGDLS, YYNGEE. In DNA, the CDR3 is TGTGCCAGCAGCGTAGTCGCTAGCGGGGGAGACATGGGTACGCAGTATTTT. It specifies CASSVVASGGDMGTQYF.

V gene TRBV4-2 combines with J gene TRBJ2-5; 9 bases are a match to TRBD1. J gave up 5 bases and V 0 bases, and 7 bases lay outside the gene matches. The CDR3 spans 16 residues. Germline loops: CDR1 LGHNA, CDR2 YNFKEQ. The CDR3 loop reads CASSQDRGQGGETQYF. The DNA for the CDR3 is TGTGCCAGCAGCCAAGATAGGGGACAGGGAGGGGAGACCCAGTACTTC.

This clone showed up just a few times. The J gene is TRBJ2-3, the V gene TRBV5-1; D is ambiguous. There are 14 residues in the CDR3. Germline CDR1 reads SGHRS; CDR2 reads YFSETQ. V was clipped by 1 base and J by 3 bases, with 9 bases between them. The CDR3 DNA follows: TGCGCCAGCAGCTTGCGGAGCGTTACAGATACGCAGTATTTT. It translates to CASSLRSVTDTQYF.